This T cell receptor beta chain stems from a study of identical twins (dated by TCRdb to 2016 to 2018). For context, the study as a whole: TCR alpha and beta repertoires from monozygotic twins, unrelated adults of various ages and cord blood were deep-sequenced to test whether fetal clonotypes persist. To rule out contamination, replicate twin experiments were performed at different times with different library preparation protocols.

Receptors were amplified or captured by 5' RACE. Sequencing instrument: Illumina HiSeq 2000. A universal primer binding site was introduced by template switching, and a unique molecular identifier was present in the final cDNA, enabling accurate counting of TCR cDNA molecules. Specific primers in the conserved constant-segment region were used to synthesize first-strand cDNA for the TCR alpha and beta chains. To control for contamination, every cDNA library carried two barcodes: a SMART-Mk sample barcode plus Illumina barcodes. TruSeq adapter sequences and Illumina sample barcodes were added in two successive PCR steps. The Illumina HiSeq platform was used with custom primers to sequence TCR alpha and beta cDNA libraries. As for the original processing: MiGEC processed the raw reads to extract unique molecular identifiers, while MiXCR was used to determine the CDR3 positions. Recombination models were inferred per individual with the repgenHMM and IGoR tools using an EM algorithm. The tcR package in R was used for shared clonotype analysis, with sharing normalized by the product of cloneset sizes. Out-of-frame nonproductive sequences were analyzed to study raw recombination free of thymic and clonal selection effects. TCRdb passed the public sequencing reads through fastp at Q25 and MiXCR, retaining productive beta sequences. Duplicate CDR3 protein sequences are folded into a single record with the most common DNA and genes. These V and J calls derive from TCRdb rather than the authors' analysis. This sample lists around 1.7 million distinct CDR3 sequences; roughly 35% were detected once. The top ten clonotypes cover approximately 0.25% of the sample.

Details on this clonotype: Its specific antigen is unknown. A read error may produce the germline difference seen at one junction end.

The CDR3, from cysteine to phenylalanine, totals 14 residues. CDR3 DNA only is kept here, 42 bases in frame from base 1. The germline V gene (reference sequence) gives CDR1 as LGHDT and CDR2 as YNNKEL. The paper's findings and limits, for the study overall: Out-of-frame TCR alpha sharing in monozygotic twins was systematically underestimated by recombination models, whereas sharing between unrelated individuals was in agreement with the recombination models. The excess sharing between twins in beta out-of-frame sequences was weaker because fewer shared sequences reduced the signal-to-noise ratio. Abundant cord blood beta clonotypes carried fewer insertions; young adult naive repertoires showed a weaker similar trend, while memory repertoires showed none. Compared with coincidental sharing between unrelated individuals, an excess of low generation-probability sequences was observed among out-of-frame TCR alpha sequences shared between twins. Because the same donors could not be followed over many years, the conclusions depended on cross-sectional statistical analysis. Zero-insertion analyses could be partly confounded by invariant T cells such as MAIT and iNKT, although diverse VJ usage argued against such confounding for most clonotypes.

Every donor in the study was a healthy Caucasian. The sequenced sample was cord blood. The chain was built from TRBV3-1 and TRBJ2-3; TRBD2 is a weak D gene call, 6 bases matching. The TCR was taken from a newborn girl in good health. In nucleotides, the sequence is TGTGCCAACAGCCGACGCGGGGGCACAGATACGCAGTATTTT. It translates as CANSRRGGTDTQYF.